The next 24 T cell receptor beta chains were all read from a single sample in a study of T cell repertoires in cytomegalovirus infection (dated 2019 in TCRdb). The treatment or condition label corresponds to: in vitro stimulation with specific CMV peptide epitopes to enrich CMV-specific T cells. Their target antigens are unknown. The sequencer was an Illumina HiSeq 1500. Clones were called with MiXCR by TCRdb after fastp trimmed the public reads at Q25, and only in-frame beta chains were retained. All rows with the same CDR3 protein become a single entry with the most common DNA and genes. Within this sample are about 740,000 distinct CDR3 sequences, with around 30% of them counted one time only. The ten most abundant clones make up 15% to 20% of the sample. The sample here was cultured PBMCs, taken from culture after CMV antigen stimulation. These receptors all come from a human donor in good health (CMV status not recorded). Some clones in this sample may be carry-over from other donors' samples.

A single count supports this clonotype. CDR3 bases: TGCAGTGCTAGATACACGACTAGCGGAACACAAGAGACCCAGTACTTC. Translated, it gives CSARYTTSGTQETQYF. The gene calls are TRBV20-1 and TRBJ2-5; TRBD2 matches 9 bases. The CDR3 sequence is 16 residues long. Germline V gene sequence: CDR1 DFQATT, CDR2 SNEGSKA (reference sequence). The V and J ends lost 2 bases and 2 bases, in that order; junction bases with no gene match: 9.

The chain has TRBV20-1 and TRBJ2-7, with D perhaps TRBD2 (5 bases). This CDR3 spans 14 amino acids. V was pared by 4 bases and J by 6 bases, with 19 bases between. CDR1 and CDR2 from the germline V gene are DFQATT and SNEGSKA (reference sequence). In DNA form, the CDR3 reads TGCAGTGCTAAAGAGGAGGAGGAGGCTGGCGAGCAGTACTTC. Its protein product is CSAKEEEEAGEQYF.

The chain recombines TRBV7-2 with TRBJ2-7; 9 nucleotides match TRBD1. The ends lost 4 bases at V and 6 bases at J; junction bases unmatched: 7. This CDR3 region has 14 residues. The germline CDR1 and CDR2 sequences are SGHTA and FQGNSA. Here the CDR3 DNA reads TGTGCCAGCAGCTCGGACAGGGGCGTCCGCGAGCAGTACTTC. Its protein is CASSSDRGVREQYF.

The chain links TRBV2 to TRBJ1-1; no firm D call. The V gene lost 5 bases and the J gene lost 0 bases, with 7 bases spanning the gap. CDR1 and CDR2 (germline): SNHLY, FYNNEI. The CDR3 runs to 13 residues. In DNA, the CDR3 is TGTGCCAGCAGTCAGGTAATGAACACTGAAGCTTTCTTT. It encodes CASSQVMNTEAFF.

This clonotype has just a few counts. This chain links TRBV6-1 with TRBJ1-1, with no clear D. This CDR3 spans 12 amino acids. V lost 5 bases and J 5 bases, leaving 9 bases between the germline ends. Germline CDR1 and CDR2: MNHNS and SASEGT. The CDR3 is CASSRIRTEAFF. The CDR3, as DNA: TGTGCCAGCAGTAGAATCAGAACTGAAGCTTTCTTT.

DNA of the CDR3: TGTGCCAGCAGCCGACTTGGAATTTCACCCCTCCACTTT. This gives the protein CASSRLGISPLHF. The chain combines TRBV7-9 with TRBJ1-6; D is undetermined. The germline V gene has CDR1 SEHNR and CDR2 FQNEAQ (reference sequence). Deletions cut 5 bases from V and 9 bases from J, with 11 bases between. This CDR3 is 13 amino acids long.

V usage is TRBV2 and J usage is TRBJ1-2; D is uncertain. Per germline, CDR1 SNHLY and CDR2 FYNNEI. The CDR3 runs to 12 residues. The V end lost 10 bases, the J end lost 3 bases, and 12 bases lay between the germline ends. The CDR3 nucleotides are TGTGCCACTGACACGGGGTACTATGGCTACACCTTC. As protein: CATDTGYYGYTF. The entire variable domain, with the rest obtained from reference TRBV2 and TRBJ1-2, is as follows: EPEVTQTPSHQVTQMGQEVILRCVPISNHLYFYWYRQILGQKVEFLVSFYNNEISEKSEIFDDQFSVERPDGSNFTLKIRSTKLEDSAMYFCATDTGYYGYTFGSGTRLTVV.

J is TRBJ2-3 and V is TRBV11-3; D is unclear. V lost 8 bases to trimming and J lost 4 bases, with 16 bases between them. The CDR3 runs to 14 residues. The germline gives CDR1 SGHNT, CDR2 YENEEA. CDR3 amino acids: CASGIGQSSDTQYF. CDR3 nucleotide sequence: TGTGCCAGCGGAATTGGTCAAAGTTCAGATACGCAGTATTTT.

This clonotype was counted only a few times. This chain joins TRBV4-1 and TRBJ2-4, with a tentative D call TRBD2 (5 bases). Trimming took off 7 bases at V and 7 bases at J, with 20 bases between the two ends. Germline V gene sequence: CDR1 MGHRA, CDR2 YSYEKL. This CDR3 is 15 amino acids long. CDR3 loop: CASTSTTRLRNIQYF. The CDR3 DNA sequence: TGCGCCAGCACCTCGACTACCAGACTAAGGAACATTCAGTACTTC.

The CDR3 reads CSARSGQQYEQYF. The CDR3 nucleotides are TGCAGTGCTAGAAGTGGACAACAGTACGAGCAGTACTTC. The chain joins TRBV20-1 to TRBJ2-7, with D possibly TRBD1 on 5 matching bases. Germline-derived CDR1 and CDR2 are DFQATT and SNEGSKA (reference sequence). CDR3 length equals 13 residues. V was shortened by 2 bases and J by 4 bases, with 12 bases between the two germline ends.

The rearrangement joins TRBV6-1 to TRBJ1-5; 8 bases line up with TRBD1. Germline-derived CDR1 and CDR2 are MNHNS and SASEGT. The CDR3 extends over 13 amino acids. The V and J ends lost 10 bases and 3 bases, in that order; junction bases with no gene match: 5. In nucleotides, the CDR3 is TGTGCCACCCAGGGGGCCCTCAATCAGCCCCAGCATTTT. Its protein is CATQGALNQPQHF.

This sequence joins TRBV3-1 and TRBJ1-1, with 9 nucleotides matching TRBD1. CDR3 length: 15 residues. Germline V gene lookup returns CDR1 LGHDT and CDR2 YNNKEL (reference sequence). Trimming removed 2 bases from V and 5 bases from J; junction bases left unmatched: 6. CDR3 region: CASSQRQGDGTEAFF. The CDR3 DNA reads TGTGCCAGCAGCCAAAGACAGGGGGACGGGACTGAAGCTTTCTTT.

V gene TRBV23-1 combines with J gene TRBJ1-5; possibly TRBD1 for D (6 bases). TRBV23-1 is designated an ORF whose function remains uncertain. Trimming stripped 4 bases from V and 4 bases from J, with 20 bases between. The CDR3 extends over 17 amino acids. CDR3 sequence reads: CASSLGGGASGNQPQHF. The CDR3 nucleotides read TGCGCCAGCAGTCTGGGAGGGGGGGCGTCGGGGAATCAGCCCCAGCATTTT.

The chain links TRBV27 to TRBJ2-1, with D possibly called TRBD1 or TRBD2 (5 bases each). V dropped 3 bases and J dropped 7 bases, with 16 bases sitting between them. CDR1 is MNHEY, CDR2 SMNVEV, per germline (reference sequence). The CDR3 is 15 residues long. The CDR3 DNA reads as TGTGCCAGCAGTTTGGGGACCACTGGGCTTAATGAGCAGTTCTTC. It translates to CASSLGTTGLNEQFF.

This chain connects TRBV5-1 to TRBJ2-1; 7 bases match TRBD2. This CDR3 has 20 amino acids. Germline trimming cut 0 bases from V and 3 bases from J; bases unmatched to any gene: 18. Germline values: CDR1 SGHRS, CDR2 YFSETQ. CDR3 nucleotides: TGCGCCAGCAGCTTGGGTCGCCAGGAAAGCGGGGTCTATCGCTACAATGAGCAGTTCTTC. Translated, it gives CASSLGRQESGVYRYNEQFF.

V usage is TRBV12-3 or TRBV12-4 and J usage is TRBJ2-1, with 13 bases identical to TRBD2. The junction had 7 bases not matched to a gene; V was cut back by 7 bases and J by 7 bases. This CDR3 has 15 residues. The CDR3 loop is CASTLLAGGQNEQFF. CDR3 coding DNA: TGTGCCAGCACCCTACTAGCGGGAGGGCAAAATGAGCAGTTCTTC.

The sample holds a few counts of this clonotype. This chain uses TRBV2 with TRBJ1-5; D is ambiguous. The germline gives CDR1 SNHLY, CDR2 FYNNEI. Trimming removed 6 bases at V and 6 bases at J, with 12 bases between. The CDR3 extends over 13 amino acids. CDR3 sequence: CASSAEKGQPQHF. Here the CDR3 DNA reads TGTGCCAGCAGCGCCGAGAAGGGTCAGCCCCAGCATTTT.

This clonotype was counted only a few times. The chain is built from TRBV12-3 or TRBV12-4 and TRBJ1-2; no definite D call. CDR3 size: 12 residues. V was clipped by 1 base and J by 8 bases, with 8 bases between them. Here the CDR3 DNA reads TGTGCCAGCAGTTTAGGGAACTGGGGCTACACCTTC. It translates to CASSLGNWGYTF.

Only a few counts were recorded for this clonotype. The gene calls are TRBV19 and TRBJ2-1, with a tentative D call TRBD2 (7 bases). Germline loops: CDR1 LNHDA, CDR2 SQIVND (reference sequence). Trimming took 6 bases from V and 2 from J, leaving 14 bases between them. The length of the CDR3 is 15 residues. CDR3 amino acids: CASSRGGTTYNEQFF. The CDR3 region has the DNA TGTGCCAGTAGCCGAGGGGGGACTACCTACAATGAGCAGTTCTTC.

V gene TRBV10-2 combines with J gene TRBJ2-5; D is unresolved. This CDR3 has 14 residues. Germline V gene data show CDR1 as WSHSY and CDR2 as SAAADI. V lost 6 bases and J 4 bases, leaving 15 bases between the germline ends. The CDR3 coding sequence is TGCGCCAGCAGGACCCTACTTAGGTCAGAGACCCAGTACTTC. Protein product: CASRTLLRSETQYF.

This clonotype has a handful of counts. Being one base from a much bigger clone, this may be a read error. V gene TRBV12-3 or TRBV12-4 combines with J gene TRBJ1-5; 10 positions agree with TRBD1. The J segment lost 2 bases and the V segment lost 6 bases, leaving 4 bases of the junction unmatched. There are 15 residues in the CDR3. CDR3 DNA sequence: TGTGCCAGCAGCCGCGGGACAGGGGGCAATCAGCCCCAGCATTTT. This codes for CASSRGTGGNQPQHF.

This chain connects TRBV10-3 to TRBJ2-7; D remains ambiguous. CDR1 and CDR2 (germline): ENHRY, SYGVKD. With 8 bases removed from V and 2 bases from J, the gap between germline ends came to 10 bases. The CDR3 has 12 amino acids. The CDR3 loop reads CAIALPPYEQYF. The CDR3 bases are TGTGCCATCGCGCTACCGCCCTACGAGCAGTACTTC.

The V and J genes are TRBV4-3 and TRBJ2-7; D is unclear. Trimming stripped 0 bases from V and 6 bases from J, with 9 bases between. This CDR3 contains 13 residues. Germline V gives CDR1 LGHNA, CDR2 YSLEER. The CDR3 here is CASSQDPLTEQYF. CDR3 sequence (DNA): TGCGCCAGCAGCCAAGACCCCCTCACCGAGCAGTACTTC.

In this sample, this clonotype turned up a few times. The chain uses TRBV19 and TRBJ1-2; D may be TRBD1 (6 bases). There are 13 residues in the CDR3. Trimming took off 5 bases at V and 5 bases at J, with 12 bases between the two ends. Germline CDR1 is LNHDA and CDR2 is SQIVND (reference sequence). CDR3 region: CASSFRGRYGYTF. CDR3 coding DNA: TGTGCCAGTAGTTTCAGGGGACGTTATGGCTACACCTTC.